The following is a T cell receptor beta chain sequence with its context. There is no known antigen for this receptor. Per-base quality was not reported, and no clone a single base away is much larger than it. In total, roughly 710 healthy bone marrow donors made up the cohort. At the time of sampling, every cohort member was nominally healthy, though immune exposures that went unrecorded were likely present. The donor was CMV seronegative and belonged to the group of over 350 seronegative cohort members. Every donor gave a peripheral blood sample, and the peripheral blood mononuclear cells from that sample were used for TCR beta sequencing. The Qiagen DNeasy Blood Extraction Kit was used to extract genomic DNA from the blood cell samples. The entry originates in a study of cytomegalovirus exposure and HLA in healthy donors (dated by TCRdb to about 2017). For context, the study as a whole: According to an earlier analysis of a few hundred of the donors, some 180 million T cells yielded 117 million unique TCR beta sequences and about 300 Gb of sequence data. Approximately 300 gigabases of sequencing data and around 88 million unique TCR sequences made up an early release that covered 500 to 650 HLA-typed donors. Of the 300 to 450 genotyped donors, approximately 80% fell in the genetic ancestry cluster associated with self-reported Caucasian donors. The study was designed to test whether signatures of past pathogen exposure could be identified by cataloging public T cell receptors. The study used immunosequencing to profile the T cell repertoires of about 670 subjects and linked those repertoires to cytomegalovirus serostatus. In addition to the first cohort of 666 subjects, a separate validation cohort of 130 or so different subjects was used. To predict cytomegalovirus infection status, the study brought together high-throughput TCR immunosequencing, statistical association of individual TCRs with disease status, and machine learning. A later analysis re-analyzed previously published TCR beta repertoires from about 730 donors and added high-resolution HLA genotyping to study TCR occurrence patterns. Rather than drawing on any new phenotypic data, the later analysis identified candidate immune exposures from TCR beta sequences and the way those sequences occurred across donors. In an earlier analysis of several hundred of the donors, high-throughput TCR beta sequencing was used to judge whether each TCR beta V gene segment behaved as functional or pseudogenic. Alongside the repertoire data, information on donor age, sex, ethnicity and CMV serostatus was compiled. A later genetic analysis took genome-wide SNP genotypes for about three fifths of the 666 donors and used that subset as a discovery cohort. Every discovery cohort repertoire had been produced on one sequencing platform. Class I and class II HLA loci were covered by the typing at four-digit resolution. The number of donors typed differed by locus, with about 629-640 for A, B, C, DRB1 and DQB1, roughly 520 for DQA1, about 610 for DPA1, and 450 to 480 for DPB1. Roughly 5 DR-DQ haplotypes were handled as single units for association and clustering, since linkage in the cohort was strong. Among 300 to 450 genotyped donors of the cohort, an average of roughly 240,000 unique TCR beta nucleotide sequences were sequenced per donor, 15% to 20% of them non-productive. Paper-wide results and their limitations: The study gave a list of some 150 TCR beta chains associated with cytomegalovirus. A further reported finding was that TCR beta sequences accurately predicted the HLA-A and HLA-B alleles for most subjects in the first cohort. The 87-base-pair reads could not distinguish some IMGT-functional V segments, including TRBV6-2 and TRBV6-3, so those segments were excluded. HLA typing was unavailable for some donors at each locus, so association tests used only the typed subset. In both the original and validation cohorts, the classifier was reported to diagnose cytomegalovirus status with high specificity and sensitivity. This cohort had only TCR beta chains sequenced, and the lack of alpha or paired-chain data limited which features could be detected. In a later analysis, the rate of TCR association differed among HLA loci, with DRB1 alleles having the most associated TCRs and HLA-C alleles having the fewest. Sequencing depth was assumed to be roughly uniform across donors in the presence/absence analyses, though that assumption may not hold. Linkage disequilibrium might explain the correlated functional status among segregating V segments, but an unknown experimental factor could not be excluded. Immune exposure information for the cohort was limited to CMV serostatus. In vitro tests confirmed that a few of the cytomegalovirus-associated TCR beta chains recognize cytomegalovirus antigens. According to a later genetic analysis, donors in an Asian-associated ancestry cluster had fewer N-insertions in productive TCRs than the roughly 670-donor mean. A later analysis found that HLA-associated TCR beta chains were more clonally expanded and had lower generation probabilities than equally common non-associated chains. In a later analysis, most CMV-associated TCR beta chains were found to appear HLA-restricted, with HLA associations seemingly driven largely by CMV exposure. According to the authors, the approach could potentially be generalized to other disease states and immunological phenotypes. When HLA alleles, especially DR and DQ, strongly co-occurred, attributing TCR associations to individual alleles was difficult. A later analysis reported that several top co-occurrence clusters appeared linked to parvovirus B19, influenza, CMV and Epstein-Barr virus. An association between a missense DCLRE1C variant and V-gene and J-gene trimming of TCR beta chains was found in a later genetic analysis and replicated in an independent cohort. While some public TCRs were present in many individuals, most TCR sequences turned up only very rarely across donors. At a false discovery rate of 0.05, a later analysis linked 16,951 TCR beta sequences to specific HLA alleles. The sequencing pipeline was judged likely to have produced a cluster of highly shared sequence variants as a technical artifact. Because counts were too low, approximately 15 rarely observed V segments, including chromosome 9 orphons, were excluded from the earlier analysis of some 590 of the donors. In an earlier analysis of 587 of the donors, most TCR beta V segments appeared in productive rearrangements about 87% or about 30% of the time, broadly matching IMGT annotations.

The library came from the immunoSEQ multiplex PCR assay. A mixture of 60 forward primers for TCR Vbeta segments and 13 reverse primers for TCR Jbeta segments was used in the multiplex PCR. A multiplex PCR assay on genomic DNA amplified the CDR3 region of rearranged TCR beta genes. The amplified TCR beta libraries were sequenced on the Illumina HiSeq System as 87-base-pair reads. For the original study's pipeline: In a later analysis, approximately 74 million unique TCR beta chains were counted across the approximately 620 repertoires, and roughly 11 million of these chains were shared by at least two donors. A nearest-neighbor algorithm error-corrected the raw reads and collapsed the reads into unique sequences, merging closely related sequences to remove PCR and sequencing errors. To assign V, D and J gene segments, CDR3 sequences were aligned to IMGT reference sequences. Each retained sequence needed at least a six-nucleotide match to both a V gene segment and a J gene segment. Rearrangements were classified as productive when the CDR3 lacked stop codons and remained in frame with V and J, and all other rearrangements were classified as non-productive. Following IMGT convention, CDR3 was defined as the stretch from the second conserved V-encoded cysteine to the conserved J-encoded phenylalanine. The earlier analysis of 500 to 650 of the donors excluded any sequence lacking an unambiguous match to a single V gene segment. An earlier analysis of fewer than 650 of the donors classified V segments as functional when productive rearrangements were above 56.7% and as segregating when the standard deviation between donors was above 5%. A statistical classification framework was developed to diagnose cytomegalovirus status using the catalog of TCR beta chain sequences. V and J gene assignment, in a later analysis, came from comparing TCR nucleotide sequences with IMGT/GENE-DB human TR gene sequences. A later analysis assigned CDR3 sequences and most-parsimonious VDJ recombination scenarios with the TCRdist pipeline. In a later analysis, each TCR beta chain was defined by its CDR3 amino acid sequence together with its V-gene family, and reads without a unique V-gene family were excluded. A later analysis removed 592 highly shared, low-generation-probability nucleotide sequences to deal with suspected cross-contamination and a sequencing artifact. For each public chain, a later analysis derived a clonal expansion index from normalized ranks of inferred template counts within each repertoire. In a later analysis, generation probabilities were computed with a VDJ recombination model fitted to out-of-frame rearrangements, and the resulting probabilities were checked against IGoR. In a later analysis, TCR-TCR, TCR-HLA and TCR-CMV co-occurrence was scored with hypergeometric tests, and a repertoire-size bias correction was applied to TCR pairs. In a later analysis, false discovery rates were estimated by permuting HLA or CMV assignments 20 times. In a later analysis, co-occurring TCRs were grouped using DBSCAN, with TCRdist sequence similarity added in when clustering inside HLA-allele-positive subsets. For co-occurrence clustering, repertoires with fewer than 30,000 or more than 120,000 public chains were excluded, along with a handful of repertoires with anomalous nucleotide sharing. Held by TCRdb, this immuneACCESS table contains in-frame sequences only and omits some clones. Under half of the omission traces to an unresolved V gene where checked; the cause of the rest is unknown. Clone size and the V and J calls come from that table; the DNA yielded D and trimming. This sample gives roughly 120,000 clones in total; more than 60% of them show up just once. The ten largest make up around 4.5% of the sample.

The junction carries 9 bases between V and J, which are trimmed by 3 bases and 3 bases respectively. As encoded in the germline V gene (reference sequence), CDR1 is MNHEY while CDR2 is SMNVEV. From its cysteine to its phenylalanine, the CDR3 spans 13 amino acids. Only the CDR3 part of the read is kept: 39 bases, read in frame from the first base. Rearrangement joined TRBV27 to TRBJ2-7; the D gene is perhaps TRBD2, from 5 matching bases. The sample taken for sequencing was PBMCs. The clonotype was recovered from a woman in her thirties or forties in good health and CMV-seronegative. The CDR3 reads CASSLGSGYEQYF. The sequenced DNA is TGTGCCAGCAGTTTGGGGAGTGGCTACGAGCAGTACTTC.